This T cell receptor beta chain is from a study of blood T cells in healthy people across ages. The study's findings and limits: Across the age range, TCR beta diversity per million T cells fell in a roughly linear way. When one million T cells were used, diversity estimates were thought to be underestimates.

Trimming took 3 bases from V and 5 from J, leaving 8 bases between them. Germline V lookup: CDR1 SEHNR, CDR2 FQNEAQ (reference sequence). The CDR3 contains 13 residues. Russia was home to the donors, healthy Caucasian individuals aged 6 to 90. With a J-beta primer mix and a sample-barcoded 5' primer, a second PCR ran 7 to 11 cycles. TCRdb re-analysed the 5' RACE reads in MiXCR, keeping a single row per CDR3 protein. Here the sample spans hundreds of thousands of distinct CDR3 sequences, approximately 60% being singletons. A word on this clonotype: The antigen is unknown.

V and J are TRBV7-9 and TRBJ2-1; no reliable D call. This sequence was found in a man aged 35 to 55 in good health. The sample consisted of blood. The CDR3: CASSLGRHNEQFF. The DNA of the CDR3 is TGTGCCAGCAGCTTGGGCAGACACAATGAGCAGTTCTTC.